These T cell receptor beta chains were read from a single sample in a study of OX40 agonist ivuxolimab in advanced cancers. TCRdb keeps only in-frame clones here, not all; method: immunoSEQ multiplex PCR. This table has about 77,000 clones, about 92% appearing once. This specimen consisted of CD4+ or CD8+ T cells sorted from blood, obtained in a trial of the OX40 agonist ivuxolimab. The receptors originated from an adult with an advanced solid tumor such as melanoma, head and neck, liver or kidney cancer. Both conserved end residues are part of each CDR3. Clone size appears in some rows only: once, few, many, or a class for an expanded clone.

>TRBV7-9|-
CASSFAGAHSGANVLTF
>TRBV13|-
CASSLEVAYTDTQYF
>TRBV5-8|-
CASSWVYEQYF
>TRBV7-3|-
CASSLSGTMDTQYF
>TRBV15|once
CATSRDWTDTQYF
>TRBV30|once
CAWKGQITGELFF
>TRBV11-2|-
CASSSRYEQYF
>TRBV5-6|-
CASSFGGIYNEQFF
>TRBV7-3|-
CASSLGSGTQYF
>TRBV5-1|-
CASTATSGPYTQYF
>TRBV27|-
CASSLSVGRGYTF
>TRBV7-2|-
CASSPWTSANTGELFF
>TRBV28|-
CASSFHRDNTEAFF
>TRBV30|-
CAWSRGALYEQYF
>TRBV14|-
CASSPGTLYNEQFF
>TRBV28|-
CASSNSDPRWGGYTF
>TRBV7-8|-
CASSPRQGPNSPLHF
>TRBV11-3|-
CASSKDGEQYF
>TRBV25-1|-
CASSARDEQYF
>TRBV2|-
CASREGQNYGYTF
>TRBV6-6|-
CASSYFLRSSYNEQFF
>TRBV10-2|-
CASRPGASGDARTQYF
>TRBV7-9|-
CASSVGQLGNTIYF